Listed below are T cell receptor beta chains from one sample, sequenced in a study of CD8+CD57+ T cells in acquired aplastic anemia. Each CDR3 protein gets one entry after TCRdb re-called the reads with MiXCR. The sample carries 250,000 to 300,000 distinct CDR3 sequences, 56% recorded once. The specimen was sorted CD4+, CD8+, or CD8+CD57+ T cells (not recorded which) from PBMCs. The receptor source for this set is a human donor with aplastic anemia. CDR3s include the opening cysteine and the closing phenylalanine or tryptophan. Each record gives: clone size, J gene, D gene, CDR3 length, V gene, CDR3 DNA, CDR3 protein. D genes are given only for firm matches. Some rows mark clone size as missing; the rest say once, few, many or name a class of expanded clone.

.,TRBJ2-5,.,14,TRBV12-3/TRBV12-4,TGTGCCAGCAGCATCACAGTAGACCCAGATACGCAGTACTTC,CASSITVDPDTQYF
.,TRBJ2-3,TRBD2,17,TRBV19,TGTGCCAGTAGGCCCACTCCTGGGACTAGCGGAACAGATACGCAGTATTTT,CASRPTPGTSGTDTQYF
.,TRBJ2-7,.,13,TRBV7-9,TGCGCCAGCAGCCAGACGGAAATTTACGAGCAGTACTTC,CASSQTEIYEQYF
.,TRBJ2-1,TRBD2,17,TRBV6-9,TGTGCCAGCAGTGAGGTACTGACTAGCGGGAGCTACAATGAGCAGTTCTTC,CASSEVLTSGSYNEQFF
.,TRBJ1-3,.,14,TRBV10-3,TGTGCCATCAGCGAGGGGGTTCAAGGAAACACCATATATTTT,CAISEGVQGNTIYF
.,TRBJ2-7,TRBD1,14,TRBV4-1,TGCGCCAGCAGCCTGGGACAGGACATCTACGAGCAGTACTTC,CASSLGQDIYEQYF
many,TRBJ1-2,.,12,TRBV20-1,TGCAGTGCCAGTGACAGAAACTATGGCTACACCTTC,CSASDRNYGYTF
few,TRBJ1-1,TRBD1,18,TRBV25-1,TGTGCCAGCAGAACGGACAGGGGAAAAGGGACCTCGTACACTGAAGCTTTCTTT,CASRTDRGKGTSYTEAFF
many,TRBJ1-6,.,13,TRBV5-8,TGTGCCAGCACTCAGTCACTAGGGAGACCCCTCCACTTT,CASTQSLGRPLHF
.,TRBJ2-7,TRBD1,12,TRBV4-1,TGCGCCAGCAGCCACCCGGGACAGGGTATGTACTTC,CASSHPGQGMYF
.,TRBJ1-5,.,14,TRBV19,TGTGCCAGTAACGAGAGGGGGTTGGGGCAGCCCCAGCATTTT,CASNERGLGQPQHF
once,TRBJ1-2,.,14,TRBV5-1,TGCGTCAGCAGCGGAGCAGGGCTCGGCTATGGCTACACCTTC,CVSSGAGLGYGYTF
many,TRBJ1-2,.,15,TRBV19,TGTGCCAGTAGTATCCTCCAAGGGTATGGATATGGCTACACCTTC,CASSILQGYGYGYTF
.,TRBJ2-7,.,14,TRBV20-1,TGCAGTGGATACGCACGGGACGCGAGGGACGAGCAGTACTTC,CSGYARDARDEQYF
.,TRBJ1-1,.,14,TRBV7-9,TGTGCCAGCAGCTTACAGGGACAGAACACTGAAGCTTTCTTT,CASSLQGQNTEAFF
.,TRBJ2-7,.,14,TRBV11-3,TGTGCCAGCAGCCAAACCTCGAGCCCCTACGGGCAGTACTTC,CASSQTSSPYGQYF
many,TRBJ1-5,.,13,TRBV10-1,TGCGCCAGCAGTGAGTCAGGTGGTCAGCCCCAGCATTTT,CASSESGGQPQHF
few,TRBJ1-6,.,14,TRBV7-3,TGTGCCAGCAGCCCCCGGGGTACCGATTCACCCCTCCACTTT,CASSPRGTDSPLHF
.,TRBJ2-1,TRBD2,14,TRBV20-1,TGCAGTGCTGTTGGGGGGGTCTCCTACAATGAGCAGTTCTTC,CSAVGGVSYNEQFF
few,TRBJ2-7,.,16,TRBV2,TGTGCCAGCACTGTCTCGATTGGACACTCCTCCTACGAGCAGTACTTC,CASTVSIGHSSYEQYF
.,TRBJ2-3,TRBD2,15,TRBV7-9,TGTGCCAGCAGCCCCACTAGCGGTGCAACAGATACGCAGTATTTT,CASSPTSGATDTQYF
few,TRBJ1-2,TRBD1,15,TRBV24-1,TGTGCCACCAGTATCACGGGACAGGGGGCTTGTGGCTACACCTTC,CATSITGQGACGYTF
many,TRBJ2-3,TRBD2,17,TRBV5-4,TGTGCCAGCAGCTTGGGCCTAGCGGGGACTAGCACAGATACGCAGTATTTT,CASSLGLAGTSTDTQYF
many,TRBJ1-1,TRBD1,13,TRBV20-1,TGCAGTGCAGGGGGGACAGCAAACACTGAAGCTTTCTTT,CSAGGTANTEAFF
.,TRBJ1-2,.,17,TRBV19,TGTGCCAGTAGACCACGCCAGGGACGACATTCTAACTATGGCTACACCTTC,CASRPRQGRHSNYGYTF
many,TRBJ1-1,.,14,TRBV7-9,TGTGCCAGCAGCACCCAGGGGAGGAACACTGAAGCTTTCTTT,CASSTQGRNTEAFF
.,TRBJ1-5,.,17,TRBV20-1,TGCAGTGCTAGAGAGGGGGGGGGGCCGGCGCACAATCAGCCCCAGCATTTT,CSAREGGGPAHNQPQHF
once,TRBJ2-2,TRBD2,16,TRBV9,TGTGCCAGCAGCGCCGGACTAGCGGAAAACACCGGGGAGCTGTTTTTT,CASSAGLAENTGELFF
once,TRBJ1-1,TRBD1,16,TRBV7-3,TGTGCCAGCCGCCTGACTGGGACAGGGAGGAACACTGAAGCTTTCTTT,CASRLTGTGRNTEAFF
.,TRBJ1-1,.,12,TRBV10-3,TGTGCCACGGGACATAGGTTTACTGGAGCTTTCTTT,CATGHRFTGAFF
many,TRBJ1-5,TRBD1,14,TRBV3-1,TGTGCCAGCAGCCAAGGACACAGGGGGCAGCCCCAGCATTTT,CASSQGHRGQPQHF